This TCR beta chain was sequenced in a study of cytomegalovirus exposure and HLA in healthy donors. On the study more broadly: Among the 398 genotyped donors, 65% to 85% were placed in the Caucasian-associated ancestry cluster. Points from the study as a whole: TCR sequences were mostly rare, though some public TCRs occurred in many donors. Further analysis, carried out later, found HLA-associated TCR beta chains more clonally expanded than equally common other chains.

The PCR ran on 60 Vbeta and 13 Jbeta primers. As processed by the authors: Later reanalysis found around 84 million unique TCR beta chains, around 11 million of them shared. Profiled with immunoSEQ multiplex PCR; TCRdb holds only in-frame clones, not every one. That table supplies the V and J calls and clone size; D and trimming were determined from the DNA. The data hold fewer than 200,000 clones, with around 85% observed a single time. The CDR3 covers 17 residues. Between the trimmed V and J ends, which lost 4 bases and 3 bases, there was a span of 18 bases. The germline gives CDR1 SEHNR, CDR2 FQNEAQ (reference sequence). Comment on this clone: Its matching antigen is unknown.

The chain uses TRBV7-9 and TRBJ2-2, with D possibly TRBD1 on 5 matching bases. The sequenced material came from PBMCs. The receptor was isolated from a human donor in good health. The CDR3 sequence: CASSSPSAGKDTGELFF. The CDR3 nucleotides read TGTGCCAGCAGCTCCCCGTCGGCAGGGAAGGACACCGGGGAGCTGTTTTTT.